Given below is one TCR beta chain in context. The antigen is undetermined. These data are taken from a study of T cell responses to AZD1222 COVID-19 vaccine. Findings of the study overall: Unmutated variant regions are reportedly targeted by nearly half of spike-specific TCRs.

Produced via immunoSEQ multiplex PCR; TCRdb's table is partial and in-frame only. There are some 96,000 clones in the sample; around 87% occur only once, and roughly 2.7% lies in the top ten. This CDR3 region has 13 residues. Deletions cut 3 bases from V and 7 bases from J, with 14 bases between. Germline V gives CDR1 SQVTM, CDR2 ANQGSEA. The clonotype originates from an adult in good health. Specimen: peripheral blood, collected on day 0 of AZD1222 vaccination. The V and J genes are TRBV29-1 and TRBJ2-3, with D maybe TRBD2 (5 bases). CDR3 residues: CSVDLRGVNTQYF. Here the CDR3 DNA reads TGCAGCGTTGATCTTCGGGGAGTGAATACGCAGTATTTT.